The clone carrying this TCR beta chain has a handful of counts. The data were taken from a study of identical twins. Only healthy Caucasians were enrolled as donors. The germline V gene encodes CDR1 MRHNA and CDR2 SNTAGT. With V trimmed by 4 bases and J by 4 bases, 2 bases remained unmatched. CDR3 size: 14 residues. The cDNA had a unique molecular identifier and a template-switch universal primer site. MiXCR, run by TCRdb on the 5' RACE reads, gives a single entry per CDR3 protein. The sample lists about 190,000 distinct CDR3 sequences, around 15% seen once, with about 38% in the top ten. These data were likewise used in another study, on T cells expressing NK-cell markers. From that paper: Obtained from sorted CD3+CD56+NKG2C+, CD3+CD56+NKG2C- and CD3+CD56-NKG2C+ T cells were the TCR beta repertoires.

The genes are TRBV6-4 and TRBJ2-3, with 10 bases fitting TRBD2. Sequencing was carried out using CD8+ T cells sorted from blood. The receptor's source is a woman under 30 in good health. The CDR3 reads CASSASGSADTQYF. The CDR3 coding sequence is TGTGCCAGCAGTGCTAGCGGGAGCGCAGATACGCAGTATTTT.